Sequencing of this T cell receptor (beta chain) was carried out in a study of cytomegalovirus exposure and HLA in healthy donors. The germline gives CDR1 SEHNR, CDR2 FQNEAQ (reference sequence). Trimming took 5 bases from V and 4 from J; bases not matched to a gene: 7. There are 14 residues in the CDR3. PCR amplification relied on 60 Vbeta primers (plus 13 Jbeta primers). Profiling relied on immunoSEQ multiplex PCR, and the TCRdb table lists in-frame clones only, not all of them. The sample lists 210,000 or so clones; approximately 84% were seen once. The sequenced material came from PBMCs. The rearrangement links TRBV7-9 to TRBJ2-5; 7 bases align to TRBD2. The TCR comes from a girl aged 2-10 years in good health and CMV-seronegative. CDR3 coding DNA: TGTGCCAGCAGCCCAGGCTCTAGCGGAGAGACCCAGTACTTC. Its protein product is CASSPGSSGETQYF.